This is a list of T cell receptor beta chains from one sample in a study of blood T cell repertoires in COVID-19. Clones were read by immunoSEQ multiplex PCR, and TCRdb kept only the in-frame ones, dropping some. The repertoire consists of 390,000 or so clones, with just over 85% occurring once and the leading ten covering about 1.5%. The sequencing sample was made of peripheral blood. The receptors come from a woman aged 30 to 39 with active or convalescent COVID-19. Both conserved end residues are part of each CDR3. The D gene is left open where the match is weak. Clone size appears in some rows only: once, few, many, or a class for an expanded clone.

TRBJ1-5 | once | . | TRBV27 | CASSSSLERGFNQPQHF | .
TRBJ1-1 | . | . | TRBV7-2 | CASSSQGMNTEAFF | TGTGCCAGCAGCTCCCAGGGAATGAACACTGAAGCTTTCTTT
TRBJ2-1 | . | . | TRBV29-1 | CSVSLFSYNEQFF | TGCAGCGTATCCCTCTTCTCCTACAATGAGCAGTTCTTC
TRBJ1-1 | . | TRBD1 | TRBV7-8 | CASSSGLTGALRRNTEAFF | TGTGCCAGCAGCTCCGGGCTTACAGGGGCCCTGCGACGGAACACTGAAGCTTTCTTT
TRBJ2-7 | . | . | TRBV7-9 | CASSPRGQLYEQYF | TGTGCCAGCAGCCCCCGCGGGCAACTCTACGAGCAGTACTTC
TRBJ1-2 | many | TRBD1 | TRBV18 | CASSPAGTVDGYTF | TGTGCCAGCTCCCCAGCCGGGACAGTAGATGGCTACACCTTC
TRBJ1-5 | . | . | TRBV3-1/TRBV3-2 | CASSQAGGNQPQHF | TGTGCCAGCAGCCAAGCGGGTGGTAATCAGCCCCAGCATTTT
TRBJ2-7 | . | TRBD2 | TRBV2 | CASSVDPSGSGSYEQYF | TGTGCCAGCAGTGTAGATCCTAGCGGGAGTGGGTCCTACGAGCAGTACTTC
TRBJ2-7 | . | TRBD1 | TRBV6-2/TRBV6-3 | CASSYILDRVYEQYF | TGTGCCAGCAGTTACATTTTGGACAGGGTCTACGAGCAGTACTTC
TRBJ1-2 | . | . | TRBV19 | CASTSPGGIHYGYTF | TGTGCCAGTACCTCCCCCGGGGGGATCCACTATGGCTACACCTTC
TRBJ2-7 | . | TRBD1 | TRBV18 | CASSPPGQTYEQYF | TGTGCCAGCTCACCGCCGGGACAGACCTACGAGCAGTACTTC
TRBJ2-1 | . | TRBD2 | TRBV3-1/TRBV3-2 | CASSQERLAVYNEQFF | TGTGCCAGCAGCCAAGAACGACTAGCGGTCTACAATGAGCAGTTCTTC
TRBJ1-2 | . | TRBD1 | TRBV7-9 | CASSSTGQGFYGYTF | TGTGCCAGCAGCTCAACGGGACAGGGATTCTATGGCTACACCTTC
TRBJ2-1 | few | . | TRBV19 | CASSMASDEQFF | TGTGCCAGTAGTATGGCTAGCGATGAGCAGTTCTTC
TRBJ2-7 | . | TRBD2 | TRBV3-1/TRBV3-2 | CASSQTSGDYEQYF | TGTGCCAGCAGCCAGACTAGCGGGGACTACGAGCAGTACTTC
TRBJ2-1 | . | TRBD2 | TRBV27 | CASSRLAGGGDEQFF | TGTGCCAGCAGTCGGCTAGCGGGAGGGGGGGATGAGCAGTTCTTC
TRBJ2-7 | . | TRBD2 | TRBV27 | CASRKPGGTYEQYF | TGTGCCAGCAGAAAACCGGGGGGAACCTACGAGCAGTACTTC
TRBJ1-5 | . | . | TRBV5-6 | CASSFGGALSNQPQHF | TGTGCCAGCAGCTTTGGAGGGGCCCTCAGCAATCAGCCCCAGCATTTT